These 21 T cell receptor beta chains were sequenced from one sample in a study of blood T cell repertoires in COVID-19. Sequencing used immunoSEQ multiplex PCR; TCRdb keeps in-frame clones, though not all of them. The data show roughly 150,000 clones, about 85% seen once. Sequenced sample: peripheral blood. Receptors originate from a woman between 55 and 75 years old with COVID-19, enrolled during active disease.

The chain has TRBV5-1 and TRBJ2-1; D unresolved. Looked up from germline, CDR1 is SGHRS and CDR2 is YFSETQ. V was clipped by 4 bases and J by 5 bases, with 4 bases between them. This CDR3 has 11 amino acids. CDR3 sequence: CASSLNNEQFF. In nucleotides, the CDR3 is TGCGCCAGCAGCCTTAACAATGAGCAGTTCTTC.

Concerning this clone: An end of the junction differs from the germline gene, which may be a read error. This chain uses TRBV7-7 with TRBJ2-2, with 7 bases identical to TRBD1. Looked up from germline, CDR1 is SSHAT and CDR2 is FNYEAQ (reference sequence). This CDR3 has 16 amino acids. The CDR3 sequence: CASSLGTVTRTGELFF. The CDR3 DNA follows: TGTGCTAGCAGCTTAGGGACAGTAACGAGGACCGGGGAGCTGTTTTTT.

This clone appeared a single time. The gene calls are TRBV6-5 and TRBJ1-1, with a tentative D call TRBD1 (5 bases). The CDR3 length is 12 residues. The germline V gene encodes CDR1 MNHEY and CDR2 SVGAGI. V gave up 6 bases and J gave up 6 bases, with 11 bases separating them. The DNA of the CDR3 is TGTGCCAGCAGCTCCGGGGGGGCTGAAGCTTTCTTT. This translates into CASSSGGAEAFF.

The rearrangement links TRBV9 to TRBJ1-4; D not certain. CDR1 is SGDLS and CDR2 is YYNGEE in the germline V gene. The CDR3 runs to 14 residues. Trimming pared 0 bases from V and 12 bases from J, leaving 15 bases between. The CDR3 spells CASSVGLTAWELFF. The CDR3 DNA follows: TGTGCCAGCAGCGTAGGTTTAACAGCCTGGGAACTGTTTTTT. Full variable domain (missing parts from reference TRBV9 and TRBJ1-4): DSGVTQTPKHLITATGQRVTLRCSPRSGDLSVYWYQQSLDQGLQFLIQYYNGEERAKGNILERFSAQQFPDLHSELNLSSLELGDSALYFCASSVGLTAWELFFGSGTQLSVL.

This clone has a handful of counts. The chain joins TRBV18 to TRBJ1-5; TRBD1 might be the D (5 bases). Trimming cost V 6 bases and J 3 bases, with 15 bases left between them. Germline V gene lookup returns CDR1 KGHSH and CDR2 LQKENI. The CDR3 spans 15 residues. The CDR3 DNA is TGTGCCAGCTCGCAGAAACCAGGGCTCAATCAGCCCCAGCATTTT. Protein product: CASSQKPGLNQPQHF. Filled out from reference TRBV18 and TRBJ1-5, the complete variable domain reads NAGVMQNPRHLVRRRGQEARLRCSPMKGHSHVYWYRQLPEEGLKFMVYLQKENIIDESGMPKERFSAEFPKEGPSILRIQQVVRGDSAAYFCASSQKPGLNQPQHFGDGTRLSIL.

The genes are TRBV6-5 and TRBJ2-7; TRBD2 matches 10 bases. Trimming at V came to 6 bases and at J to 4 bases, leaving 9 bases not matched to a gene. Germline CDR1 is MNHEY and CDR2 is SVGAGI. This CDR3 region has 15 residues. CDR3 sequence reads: CASRPISGRIYEQYF. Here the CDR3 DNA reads TGTGCCAGCAGACCGATTAGCGGGAGGATTTACGAGCAGTACTTC.

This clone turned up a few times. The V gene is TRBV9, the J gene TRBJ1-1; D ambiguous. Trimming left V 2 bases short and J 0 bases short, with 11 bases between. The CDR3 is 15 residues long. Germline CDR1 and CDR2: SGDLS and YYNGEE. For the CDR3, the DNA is TGTGCCAGCAGCGTCTCAGGCAGCCTGAACACTGAAGCTTTCTTT. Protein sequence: CASSVSGSLNTEAFF. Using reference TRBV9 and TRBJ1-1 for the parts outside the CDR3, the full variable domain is DSGVTQTPKHLITATGQRVTLRCSPRSGDLSVYWYQQSLDQGLQFLIQYYNGEERAKGNILERFSAQQFPDLHSELNLSSLELGDSALYFCASSVSGSLNTEAFFGQGTRLTVV.

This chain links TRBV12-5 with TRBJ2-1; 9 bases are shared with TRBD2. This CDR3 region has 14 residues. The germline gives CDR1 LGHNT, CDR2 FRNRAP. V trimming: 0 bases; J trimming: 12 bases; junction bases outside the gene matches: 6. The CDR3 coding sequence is TGTGCTAGTGGTTTGGTTCAGACAGCGGGAGGGCAGTTCTTC. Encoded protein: CASGLVQTAGGQFF.

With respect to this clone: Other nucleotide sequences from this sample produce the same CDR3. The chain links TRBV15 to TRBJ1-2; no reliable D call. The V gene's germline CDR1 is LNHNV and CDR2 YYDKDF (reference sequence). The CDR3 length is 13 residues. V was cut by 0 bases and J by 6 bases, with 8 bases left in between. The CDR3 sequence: CATSRDRGDGYTF. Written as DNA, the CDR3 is TGTGCCACCAGCAGAGATCGAGGTGATGGCTACACCTTC.

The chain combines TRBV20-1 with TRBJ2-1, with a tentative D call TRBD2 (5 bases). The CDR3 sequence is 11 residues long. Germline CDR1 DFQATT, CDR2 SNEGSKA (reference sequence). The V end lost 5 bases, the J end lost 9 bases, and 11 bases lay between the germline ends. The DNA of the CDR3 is TGCAGTGCTTCGAAGGACTTTGAGCAGTTCTTC. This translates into CSASKDFEQFF.

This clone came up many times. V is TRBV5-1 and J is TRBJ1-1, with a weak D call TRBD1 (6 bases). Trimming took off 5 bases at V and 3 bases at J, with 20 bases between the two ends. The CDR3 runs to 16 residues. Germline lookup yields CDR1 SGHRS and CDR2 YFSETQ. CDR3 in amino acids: CASRLTGLAVDTEAFF. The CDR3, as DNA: TGCGCCAGCAGGCTGACAGGTCTCGCGGTGGACACTGAAGCTTTCTTT.

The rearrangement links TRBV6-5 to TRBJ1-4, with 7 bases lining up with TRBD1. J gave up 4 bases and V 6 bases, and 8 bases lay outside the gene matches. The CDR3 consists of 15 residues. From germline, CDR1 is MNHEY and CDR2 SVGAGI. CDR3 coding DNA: TGTGCCAGCAGGGATCAGGCAGGGGGTAATGAAAAACTGTTTTTT. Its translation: CASRDQAGGNEKLFF.

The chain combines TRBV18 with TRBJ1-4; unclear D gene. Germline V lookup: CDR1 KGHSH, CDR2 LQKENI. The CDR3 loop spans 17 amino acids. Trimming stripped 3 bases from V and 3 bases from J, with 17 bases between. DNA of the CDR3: TGTGCCAGCTCACCCCCCTCACGGGGAGGCTCTAATGAAAAACTGTTTTTT. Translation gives CASSPPSRGGSNEKLFF.

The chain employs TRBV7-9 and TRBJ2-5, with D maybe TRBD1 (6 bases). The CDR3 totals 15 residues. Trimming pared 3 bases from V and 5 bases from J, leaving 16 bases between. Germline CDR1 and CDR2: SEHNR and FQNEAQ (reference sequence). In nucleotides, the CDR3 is TGTGCCAGCAGCTTCAGGCGTCCTAGGGGGGAGACCCAGTACTTC. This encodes CASSFRRPRGETQYF.

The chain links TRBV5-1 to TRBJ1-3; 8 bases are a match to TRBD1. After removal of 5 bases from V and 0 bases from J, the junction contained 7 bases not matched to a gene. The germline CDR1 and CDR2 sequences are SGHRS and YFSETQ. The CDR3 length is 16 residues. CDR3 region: CASSSGDRLSGNTIYF. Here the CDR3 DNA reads TGCGCCAGCAGTTCGGGGGACAGGCTCTCTGGAAACACCATATATTTT.

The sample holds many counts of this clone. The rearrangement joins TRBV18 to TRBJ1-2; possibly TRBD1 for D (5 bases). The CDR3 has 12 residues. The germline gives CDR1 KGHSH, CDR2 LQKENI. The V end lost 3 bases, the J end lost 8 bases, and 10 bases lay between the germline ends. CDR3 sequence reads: CASSPGGRGYTF. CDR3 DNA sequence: TGTGCCAGCTCACCCGGGGGGAGAGGCTACACCTTC.

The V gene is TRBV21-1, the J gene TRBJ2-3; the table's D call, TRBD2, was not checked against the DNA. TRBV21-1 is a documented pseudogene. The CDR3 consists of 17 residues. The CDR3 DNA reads TGTGCCAGCAGCAAAGCAAGTGGACTAGCGGGTTTCGATACGCAGTATTTT. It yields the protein CASSKASGLAGFDTQYF.

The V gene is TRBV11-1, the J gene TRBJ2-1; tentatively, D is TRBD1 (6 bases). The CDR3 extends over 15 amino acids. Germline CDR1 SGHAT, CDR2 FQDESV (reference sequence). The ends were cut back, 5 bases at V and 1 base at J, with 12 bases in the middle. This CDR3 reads CASSLRDTSYNEQFF. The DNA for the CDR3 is TGTGCCAGCAGCCTCCGGGACACTTCCTACAATGAGCAGTTCTTC. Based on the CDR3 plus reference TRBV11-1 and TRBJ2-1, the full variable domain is EAEVAQSPRYKITEKSQAVAFWCDPISGHATLYWYRQILGQGPELLVQFQDESVVDDSQLPKDRFSAERLKGVDSTLKIQPAELGDSAMYLCASSLRDTSYNEQFFGPGTRLTVL.

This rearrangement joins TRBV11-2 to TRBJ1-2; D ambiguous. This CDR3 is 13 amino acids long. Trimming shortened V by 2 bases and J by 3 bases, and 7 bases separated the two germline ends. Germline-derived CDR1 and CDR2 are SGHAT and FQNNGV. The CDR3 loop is CASSLSLYYGYTF. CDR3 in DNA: TGTGCCAGCAGCTTAAGCCTTTACTATGGCTACACCTTC.

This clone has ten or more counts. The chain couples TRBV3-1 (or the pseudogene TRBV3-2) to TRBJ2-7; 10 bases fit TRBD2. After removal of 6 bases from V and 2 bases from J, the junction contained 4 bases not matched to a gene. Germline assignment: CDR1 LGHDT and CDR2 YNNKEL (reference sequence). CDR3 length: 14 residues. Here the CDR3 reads CASRSAGGPYEQYF. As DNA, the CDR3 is TGTGCCAGCAGATCAGCGGGAGGGCCCTACGAGCAGTACTTC.

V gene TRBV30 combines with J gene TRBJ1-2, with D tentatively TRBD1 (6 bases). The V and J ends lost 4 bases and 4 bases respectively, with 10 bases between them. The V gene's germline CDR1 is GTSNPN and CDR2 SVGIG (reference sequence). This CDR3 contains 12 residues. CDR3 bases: TGTGCCTGGACCAGGGGCTTCTATGGCTACACCTTC. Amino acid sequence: CAWTRGFYGYTF.